A selection of T cell receptor beta chains follows, all from one sample in a study of identical twins. TCRdb fed the 5' RACE reads into MiXCR, producing one record per CDR3 protein. The sample records some 260,000 distinct CDR3 sequences, roughly an eighth being singletons. Sequenced material: memory (CD45RO+) T cells sorted from blood. Receptor source: a woman between 18 and 30 years old in good health. Both conserved end residues are part of each CDR3. The order of the fields is clone size, D gene, J gene, V gene, CDR3 protein, CDR3 DNA. The D gene is left open where the match is weak. A clone size is listed for some rows: how often the clone was seen (once, few, many), or a class if it is expanded.

-	-	TRBJ2-1	TRBV5-1	CASRGPGASYNEQFF	TGCGCCTCCCGGGGACCGGGGGCATCCTACAATGAGCAGTTCTTC
-	-	TRBJ2-5	TRBV12-5	CASGLRAGRQETQYF	TGTGCTAGTGGTTTGAGGGCGGGGCGGCAAGAGACCCAGTACTTC
-	TRBD2	TRBJ2-7	TRBV11-3	CASSPGLARSYEQYF	TGTGCCAGCAGCCCGGGACTAGCCAGGTCCTACGAGCAGTACTTC
-	TRBD1	TRBJ2-7	TRBV27	CASRGPGQGWIGQYF	TGTGCCAGCAGGGGTCCGGGACAGGGCTGGATTGGGCAGTACTTC
-	-	TRBJ1-1	TRBV5-1	CASTTTGNTEAFF	TGCGCCAGCACTACGACAGGGAACACTGAAGCTTTCTTT
-	-	TRBJ2-7	TRBV14	CASSQLTGEQYF	TGTGCCAGCAGCCAACTAACAGGGGAGCAGTACTTC
few	TRBD1	TRBJ2-5	TRBV20-1	CSADRGQETQYF	TGCAGTGCCGACAGGGGCCAAGAGACCCAGTACTTC
few	TRBD2	TRBJ2-4	TRBV18	CASSPGGDAKNIQYF	TGTGCCAGCTCACCGGGGGGGGACGCCAAAAACATTCAGTACTTC
-	-	TRBJ2-5	TRBV5-1	CASSRAEETQYF	TGCGCCAGCAGCCGGGCAGAGGAGACCCAGTACTTC
few	TRBD1	TRBJ2-7	TRBV3-1	CASSQGQGAEQYF	TGTGCCAGCAGCCAAGGCCAGGGGGCCGAGCAGTACTTC
many	TRBD1	TRBJ1-1	TRBV29-1	CSVRTGGTEAFF	TGCAGCGTCCGGACAGGGGGCACTGAAGCTTTCTTT
few	-	TRBJ1-2	TRBV7-2	CASSLVGKGPMRGYTF	TGTGCCAGCAGCTTAGTCGGGAAGGGACCTATGCGTGGCTACACCTTC
-	-	TRBJ2-1	TRBV20-1	CSARDTGVGGGNEQFF	TGCAGTGCTAGAGATACAGGGGTCGGGGGGGGCAATGAGCAGTTCTTC
-	-	TRBJ1-1	TRBV7-9	CASSFDSTVNTEAFF	TGTGCCAGCAGCTTTGACAGTACGGTGAACACTGAAGCTTTCTTT
-	-	TRBJ2-7	TRBV3-1	CASSQGSDEQYF	TGTGCCAGCAGCCAAGGCTCCGACGAGCAGTACTTC
few	-	TRBJ1-1	TRBV5-1	CASSQSTGPTLAGAFF	TGCGCCAGCAGCCAATCCACGGGCCCTACCCTGGCGGGAGCTTTCTTT
few	TRBD1	TRBJ2-5	TRBV7-9	CASDGTVKETQYF	TGTGCCAGCGACGGGACAGTTAAAGAGACCCAGTACTTC
many	TRBD1	TRBJ1-2	TRBV30	CASTGQANYGYTF	TGTGCCTCGACCGGACAGGCGAACTATGGCTACACCTTC
-	TRBD1	TRBJ1-2	TRBV20-1	CSASGTGGGQVHGYTF	TGCAGTGCTTCCGGGACAGGGGGCGGTCAGGTTCACGGCTACACCTTC
many	TRBD1	TRBJ2-3	TRBV29-1	CSVAQGAGTDTQYF	TGCAGCGTTGCTCAGGGGGCGGGCACAGATACGCAGTATTTT
many	-	TRBJ2-2	TRBV29-1	CSVEGGNTGELFF	TGCAGCGTTGAAGGGGGGAACACCGGGGAGCTGTTTTTT